This is a list of T cell receptor beta chains from one sample in a study of cytomegalovirus exposure and HLA in healthy donors. Using immunoSEQ multiplex PCR, the repertoire was profiled, and TCRdb retains in-frame clones only, with some absent. The sample holds 150,000 to 200,000 clones, roughly 76% seen once. Sequenced input: PBMCs. These receptors all come from a man aged 55 to 70 in good health and CMV-seronegative. Each CDR3 is given with its conserved first and last residue. The D gene is left open where the match is weak. Only part of the rows carry a size: once, few, many, or a class if the clone is expanded.

CDR3 DNA: TGTGCCAGCTCACCGGGACAGGGGGGCTATGGCTACACCTTC; CDR3 protein: CASSPGQGGYGYTF; J gene: TRBJ1-2; clone size: .; V gene: TRBV18; D gene: TRBD1
CDR3 DNA: TGTGCCATCGCCCCTGGGGTAGCGGGAGTGGTGGAGACCCAGTACTTC; CDR3 protein: CAIAPGVAGVVETQYF; J gene: TRBJ2-5; clone size: .; V gene: TRBV10-3; D gene: TRBD2
CDR3 DNA: TGTGCCAGCAGCTTAGGGTCTACTAGCGGGGGGAGAGATACGCAGTATTTT; CDR3 protein: CASSLGSTSGGRDTQYF; J gene: TRBJ2-3; clone size: once; V gene: TRBV7-6; D gene: TRBD2
CDR3 DNA: TGTGCCAGTAGTCTTAGGACAGGGGGCGTGGAGACCCAGTACTTC; CDR3 protein: CASSLRTGGVETQYF; J gene: TRBJ2-5; clone size: .; V gene: TRBV19; D gene: TRBD1
CDR3 DNA: TGTGCCAGCAGCTCGCAGGAGAACACTGAAGCTTTCTTT; CDR3 protein: CASSSQENTEAFF; J gene: TRBJ1-1; clone size: .; V gene: TRBV7-6; D gene: .
CDR3 DNA: TGTGCCAGCAGTCAAACTAGGGGGGAGCAGTTCTTC; CDR3 protein: CASSQTRGEQFF; J gene: TRBJ2-1; clone size: .; V gene: TRBV6-5; D gene: .
CDR3 DNA: TGTGCCAGCAGCTTACCTCGCGGAGCGGGGGGGGCCCTAGCCAAAAACATTCAGTACTTC; CDR3 protein: CASSLPRGAGGALAKNIQYF; J gene: TRBJ2-4; clone size: once; V gene: TRBV7-8; D gene: TRBD2
CDR3 DNA: TGTGCCAGCAGGGGACAGCTAAATAGCAATCAGCCCCAGCATTTT; CDR3 protein: CASRGQLNSNQPQHF; J gene: TRBJ1-5; clone size: .; V gene: TRBV7-2; D gene: TRBD1
CDR3 DNA: TGTGCCAGCAGTGCGAGACTGATCTCTGGAAACACCATATATTTT; CDR3 protein: CASSARLISGNTIYF; J gene: TRBJ1-3; clone size: .; V gene: TRBV6-1; D gene: .
CDR3 DNA: TGTTCCAGCAGCTTAGCCGGGACAGGGGGCCATGGCTACACCTTC; CDR3 protein: CSSSLAGTGGHGYTF; J gene: TRBJ1-2; clone size: few; V gene: TRBV7-9; D gene: TRBD1
CDR3 DNA: TGTGCCAGCAGCCAGGAACAAACAGGGGGCACTGGAAACACCATATATTTT; CDR3 protein: CASSQEQTGGTGNTIYF; J gene: TRBJ1-3; clone size: .; V gene: TRBV4-2; D gene: TRBD1
CDR3 DNA: TGTGCCAGCAGCTTAGGGACAGGGGGCCGATTTAACTATGGCTACACCTTC; CDR3 protein: CASSLGTGGRFNYGYTF; J gene: TRBJ1-2; clone size: few; V gene: TRBV7-8; D gene: TRBD1
CDR3 DNA: TGTGCCAGCAGCTTGCGCGGGGCTCGTGAGGAAAAACTGTTTTTT; CDR3 protein: CASSLRGAREEKLFF; J gene: TRBJ1-4; clone size: .; V gene: TRBV7-2; D gene: .
CDR3 DNA: TGTGCCAGCAGTGTGACAGGGCTCGAGCAGTACTTC; CDR3 protein: CASSVTGLEQYF; J gene: TRBJ2-7; clone size: .; V gene: TRBV28; D gene: TRBD1
CDR3 DNA: TGTGCCAGCAGCCGGGGGGGAGGGGCCTACGAGCAGTACTTC; CDR3 protein: CASSRGGGAYEQYF; J gene: TRBJ2-7; clone size: .; V gene: TRBV5-4; D gene: TRBD2
CDR3 DNA: TGTGCCAGCAGGCCTTCCGGGTGGTACGAGCAGTACTTC; CDR3 protein: CASRPSGWYEQYF; J gene: TRBJ2-7; clone size: .; V gene: TRBV7-2; D gene: .
CDR3 DNA: TGTGCCAGCAGTGAGGAGAGGAACACTGAAGCTTTCTTT; CDR3 protein: CASSEERNTEAFF; J gene: TRBJ1-1; clone size: .; V gene: TRBV2; D gene: .
CDR3 DNA: TGTGCCAGCAGCGAGCAAGGACAGGGGCCCCAGCATTTT; CDR3 protein: CASSEQGQGPQHF; J gene: TRBJ1-5; clone size: .; V gene: TRBV11-2; D gene: TRBD1
CDR3 DNA: TGTGCCTGGAGTGTAGGGACAGATAATGGCTACACCTTC; CDR3 protein: CAWSVGTDNGYTF; J gene: TRBJ1-2; clone size: few; V gene: TRBV30; D gene: TRBD1
CDR3 DNA: TGTGCCAGCAGCTTAGTCCCGGACATTTTTAGTCAGCCCCAGCATTTT; CDR3 protein: CASSLVPDIFSQPQHF; J gene: TRBJ1-5; clone size: .; V gene: TRBV11-3; D gene: .
CDR3 DNA: TGTGCCAGCAGTTACGGACAGGGGGCCTACGAGCAGTACTTC; CDR3 protein: CASSYGQGAYEQYF; J gene: TRBJ2-7; clone size: .; V gene: TRBV11-2; D gene: TRBD1
CDR3 DNA: TGCGCCAGCAGCCAAGAAGGGCTAGCGGGGCGCCCTCAGTATTTT; CDR3 protein: CASSQEGLAGRPQYF; J gene: TRBJ2-3; clone size: once; V gene: TRBV4-3; D gene: TRBD2
CDR3 DNA: TGTGCCAGCAGCCTCTCTAGAGAAGAGGCCCAGTACTTC; CDR3 protein: CASSLSREEAQYF; J gene: TRBJ2-5; clone size: .; V gene: TRBV7-8; D gene: .